The 15 T cell receptor beta chains below all came from one sample that was sequenced in a study of blood T cell repertoires in COVID-19. Some clones are missing from TCRdb's copy, which holds only in-frame ones; the method was immunoSEQ multiplex PCR. Of about 120,000 clones listed, 80% to 90% are singletons. The sequenced sample was peripheral blood. All receptors derive from a man aged 40-49 years with acute or convalescent COVID-19.

The chain carries TRBV7-9 and TRBJ1-2; D unclear. Germline V gives CDR1 SEHNR, CDR2 FQNEAQ (reference sequence). V was cut by 1 base and J by 7 bases, with 16 bases left in between. The CDR3 is made up of 15 amino acids. CDR3 nucleotide sequence: TGTGCCAGCAGCTTAGTCTTGGAGAAGTGGAGTGGCTACACCTTC. It encodes CASSLVLEKWSGYTF.

Worth noting for this clone: The identical CDR3 is also encoded by other nucleotide sequences in the sample. This chain joins TRBV11-3 and TRBJ1-1; D not certain. Germline CDR1 is SGHNT and CDR2 is YENEEA. Trimming removed 5 bases from V and 1 base from J, with 11 bases in between. The CDR3 loop spans 14 amino acids. The CDR3 is CASSLGRGNTEAFF. The CDR3 bases are TGTGCCAGCAGCCTTGGGCGGGGGAACACTGAAGCTTTCTTT. Full variable domain (remainder filled in from reference TRBV11-3 and TRBJ1-1): EAGVVQSPRYKIIEKKQPVAFWCNPISGHNTLYWYLQNLGQGPELLIRYENEEAVDDSQLPKDRFSAERLKGVDSTLKIQPAELGDSAVYLCASSLGRGNTEAFFGQGTRLTVV.

V usage is TRBV18 and J usage is TRBJ2-5; D is unresolved. With 2 bases removed from V and 3 bases from J, the gap between germline ends came to 7 bases. CDR1 KGHSH and CDR2 LQKENI come from the germline V gene. The CDR3 runs 13 residues. CDR3 in DNA: TGTGCCAGCTCACCATTCCGGGAAGAGACCCAGTACTTC. This translates into CASSPFREETQYF. Full variable domain (remainder filled in from reference TRBV18 and TRBJ2-5): NAGVMQNPRHLVRRRGQEARLRCSPMKGHSHVYWYRQLPEEGLKFMVYLQKENIIDESGMPKERFSAEFPKEGPSILRIQQVVRGDSAAYFCASSPFREETQYFGPGTRLLVL.

The rearrangement uses TRBV5-6 and TRBJ1-2, with 7 positions matching TRBD1. The CDR3 covers 13 residues. Germline CDR1 and CDR2: SGHDT and YYEEEE. The junction had 2 bases not matched to a gene; V was cut back by 4 bases and J by 2 bases. The CDR3 DNA follows: TGTGCCAGCAGCCCGACAGGGAACTATGGCTACACCTTC. It translates to CASSPTGNYGYTF. Using reference TRBV5-6 and TRBJ1-2 for the parts outside the CDR3, the full variable domain is DAGVTQSPTHLIKTRGQQVTLRCSPKSGHDTVSWYQQALGQGPQFIFQYYEEEERQRGNFPDRFSGHQFPNYSSELNVNALLLGDSALYLCASSPTGNYGYTFGSGTRLTVV.

This clone is a singleton in its sample. Other DNA sequences from this sample encode an identical CDR3 as well. The chain recombines TRBV6-5 with TRBJ1-3; TRBD1 is a possible D gene (5 bases). This CDR3 comprises 14 residues. The germline V and J ends were trimmed by 2 bases and 0 bases, with 5 bases remaining between them. Germline V gene sequence: CDR1 MNHEY, CDR2 SVGAGI. The CDR3, as DNA: TGTGCCAGCAGTTACAGGGGCTCTGGAAACACCATATATTTT. The encoded protein is CASSYRGSGNTIYF.

J is TRBJ2-7 and V is TRBV29-1, with unresolved D. Per the germline V gene, CDR1 is SQVTM and CDR2 is ANQGSEA. Trimming removed 1 base from V and 2 bases from J, with 3 bases in between. This CDR3 region has 11 residues. CDR3 sequence reads: CSVEAAYEQYF. CDR3 sequence (DNA): TGCAGCGTTGAAGCGGCCTACGAGCAGTACTTC.

The chain combines TRBV7-9 with TRBJ1-3; D is perhaps TRBD1 (6 bases). Germline V gene lookup returns CDR1 SEHNR and CDR2 FQNEAQ (reference sequence). The CDR3 length is 15 residues. V was shortened by 5 bases and J by 5 bases, with 16 bases between the two germline ends. CDR3 sequence reads: CASSPRQAPRNTIYF. As DNA, the CDR3 is TGTGCCAGCAGCCCAAGACAGGCCCCTCGAAACACCATATATTTT. Drawing the rest from reference TRBV7-9 and TRBJ1-3, the complete variable domain is DTGVSQNPRHKITKRGQNVTFRCDPISEHNRLYWYRQTLGQGPEFLTYFQNEAQLEKSRLLSDRFSAERPKGSFSTLEIQRTEQGDSAMYLCASSPRQAPRNTIYFGEGSWLTVV.

The rearrangement joins TRBV7-3 to TRBJ1-6, with D possibly matching TRBD1 (6 bases). Trimming cost V 2 bases and J 8 bases, with 10 bases left between them. Germline CDR1 and CDR2: SGHTA and FQGTGA. CDR3 length: 14 amino acids. The CDR3 DNA reads TGTGCCAGCAGCTTAGGGGGGGCGGATTCACCCCTCCACTTT. This translates into CASSLGGADSPLHF.

The chain recombines TRBV15 with TRBJ2-1; D perhaps matches TRBD1 (5 bases). This CDR3 is built from 12 residues. V lost 2 bases to trimming and J lost 8 bases, with 7 bases between them. Germline loops: CDR1 LNHNV, CDR2 YYDKDF (reference sequence). In DNA, the CDR3 is TGTGCCACCAGCAGACAGGGCTATGAGCAGTTCTTC. Residues: CATSRQGYEQFF. Complete variable domain (other parts from reference TRBV15 and TRBJ2-1): DAMVIQNPRYQVTQFGKPVTLSCSQTLNHNVMYWYQQKSSQAPKLLFHYYDKDFNNEADTPDNFQSRRPNTSFCFLDIRSPGLGDTAMYLCATSRQGYEQFFGPGTRLTVL.

The genes are TRBV18 and TRBJ2-1; 14 bases are a match to TRBD2. J was trimmed by 9 bases and V by 2 bases; bases with no gene match: 3. The CDR3 is made up of 15 amino acids. The germline gives CDR1 KGHSH, CDR2 LQKENI. The CDR3 sequence: CASSPRTSGGTEQFF. The CDR3 DNA reads TGTGCCAGCTCACCAAGGACTAGCGGGGGGACTGAGCAGTTCTTC.

The CDR3 loop reads CASSLPGNTEAFF. The CDR3, as DNA: TGTGCCAGCAGCTTACCAGGAAACACTGAAGCTTTCTTT. This chain uses TRBV7-2 with TRBJ1-1; D remains unclear. Trimming took 2 bases from V and 2 from J, leaving 6 bases between them. The CDR3 spans 13 residues. Germline V gives CDR1 SGHTA, CDR2 FQGNSA.

This chain links TRBV18 with TRBJ2-2; the D is unclear. Germline CDR1 reads KGHSH; CDR2 reads LQKENI. The length of the CDR3 is 15 residues. V was trimmed by 4 bases and J by 3 bases, leaving 12 bases between them. Here the CDR3 DNA reads TGTGCCAGCTCACGGTCCGCACGGGACACCGGGGAGCTGTTTTTT. This sequence encodes CASSRSARDTGELFF.

This clone was counted between two and nine times. The chain carries TRBV9 and TRBJ1-5, with 9 bases identical to TRBD1. V gave up 4 bases and J gave up 5 bases; unmatched junction bases: 7. CDR1 is SGDLS and CDR2 is YYNGEE in the germline V gene. The CDR3 has 15 residues. The CDR3 nucleotides read TGTGCCAGCAGCAGGACAGGGGCCGGAGATCAGCCCCAGCATTTT. Translating gives CASSRTGAGDQPQHF.

The V call is TRBV6-5, the J call TRBJ2-3, with D hard to call. Germline CDR1 MNHEY, CDR2 SVGAGI. V was shortened by 7 bases and J by 3 bases, with 14 bases between the two germline ends. CDR3 length equals 14 residues. The CDR3 reads CASKAAVGTDTQYF. In DNA form, the CDR3 reads TGTGCCAGCAAGGCGGCAGTCGGGACAGATACGCAGTATTTT.

This clone was counted once. This chain joins TRBV6-5 and TRBJ2-1, with 9 bases matching TRBD1. Unmatched junction bases numbered 5, after V lost 6 bases and J lost 2 bases. Germline lookup yields CDR1 MNHEY and CDR2 SVGAGI. CDR3 length: 15 amino acids. In nucleotides, the CDR3 is TGTGCCAGCAGCCCCCGGACAGGGGCCTACAATGAGCAGTTCTTC. It encodes CASSPRTGAYNEQFF.